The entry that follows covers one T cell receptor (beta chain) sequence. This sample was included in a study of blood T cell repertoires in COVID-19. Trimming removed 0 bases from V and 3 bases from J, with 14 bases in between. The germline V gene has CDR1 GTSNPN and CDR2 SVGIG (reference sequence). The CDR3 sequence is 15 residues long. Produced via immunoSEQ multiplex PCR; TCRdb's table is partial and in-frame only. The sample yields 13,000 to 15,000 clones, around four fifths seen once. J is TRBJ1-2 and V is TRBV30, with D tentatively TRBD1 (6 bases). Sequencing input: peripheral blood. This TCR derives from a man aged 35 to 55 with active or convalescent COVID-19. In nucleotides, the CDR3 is TGTGCCTGGAGTGTAAGCTTCAGACAGGACTATGGCTACACCTTC. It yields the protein CAWSVSFRQDYGYTF.